This T cell receptor beta chain was retrieved from a study of T cells in Graves' hyperthyroidism and ophthalmopathy. Study observations and caveats: Ophthalmopathy was told apart from stable hyperthyroidism by a 13 V-J model. Clonotypes that were expanded in thyroid above 0.001 mostly appeared in blood too.

This clonotype was seen a few times. No antigen is known for it. Diagnoses were established using clinical symptoms, serum thyroxine and TRAb, thyroid ultrasound and orbital computed tomography. Researchers amplified the TCR beta CDR3 regions from RNA transcripts. During a first-round RT-PCR of the TCR CDR3, the HTBI primer set was used. TCRdb recomputed calls from the multiplex PCR reads with MiXCR, one row per CDR3 protein. Of approximately 700,000 distinct CDR3 sequences listed, over 40% are singletons. The V segment lost 10 bases and the J segment 3 bases; nucleotides outside the gene matches: 11. The germline V gene encodes CDR1 MGHDK and CDR2 SYGVNS. CDR3 length equals 14 residues.

The sample consisted of peripheral blood or thyroid tissue (not recorded which). This clonotype was sampled from an adult man with Graves' disease, either hyperthyroidism or ophthalmopathy (not recorded which). The V gene is TRBV25-1, the J gene TRBJ2-7; 8 bases map to TRBD2. The CDR3 reads CATAEFSGNYEQYF. CDR3 coding DNA: TGTGCCACCGCGGAATTTAGCGGGAACTACGAGCAGTACTTC.